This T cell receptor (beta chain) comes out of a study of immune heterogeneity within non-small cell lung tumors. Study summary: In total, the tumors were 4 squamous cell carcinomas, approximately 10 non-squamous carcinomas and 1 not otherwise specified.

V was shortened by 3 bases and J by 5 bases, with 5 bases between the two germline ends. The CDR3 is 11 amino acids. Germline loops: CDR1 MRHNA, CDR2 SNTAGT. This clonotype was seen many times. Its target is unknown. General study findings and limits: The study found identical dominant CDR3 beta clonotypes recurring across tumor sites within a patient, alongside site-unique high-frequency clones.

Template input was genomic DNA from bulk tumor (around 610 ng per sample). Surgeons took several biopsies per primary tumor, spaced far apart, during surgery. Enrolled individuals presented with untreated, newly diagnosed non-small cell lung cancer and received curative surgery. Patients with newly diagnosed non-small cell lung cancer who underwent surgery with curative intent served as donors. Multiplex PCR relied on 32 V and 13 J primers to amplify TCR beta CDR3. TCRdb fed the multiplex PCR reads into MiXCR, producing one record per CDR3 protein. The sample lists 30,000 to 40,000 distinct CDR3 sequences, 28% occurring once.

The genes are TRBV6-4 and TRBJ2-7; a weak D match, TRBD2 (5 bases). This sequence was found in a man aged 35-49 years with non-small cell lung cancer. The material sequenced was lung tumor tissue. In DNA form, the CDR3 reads TGTGCCAGCAGTGAGCGGGACGAGCAGTACTTC. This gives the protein CASSERDEQYF.